The source of this T cell receptor (beta chain) is a study of blood T cell repertoires in COVID-19. Living in under 30 US areas, the participants were between 18 and 89 years of age. Cohort placement rested on clinical history that participants reported themselves. The repertoire was sequenced with immunoSEQ multiplex PCR; TCRdb's copy has only in-frame clones and lacks some. Of a few hundred thousand clones in the sample, about 89% were seen once. Germline values: CDR1 SGHAT, CDR2 FQNNGV. CDR3 length: 12 amino acids. Trimming pared 4 bases from V and 13 bases from J, leaving 14 bases between. The source is a man in his forties in a cohort exposed to, infected with or recovered from COVID-19 (not recorded which). The chain joins TRBV11-2 to TRBJ2-1; D is perhaps TRBD2 (6 bases). The sequencing input was PBMCs or T cells enriched from blood (not recorded which). DNA for the CDR3: TGTGCCAGCAGCTCCACCGGGACTTTACAGTTCTTC. This codes for CASSSTGTLQFF. The variable domain in full, with the rest retrieved from reference TRBV11-2 and TRBJ2-1, is EAGVAQSPRYKIIEKRQSVAFWCNPISGHATLYWYQQILGQGPKLLIQFQNNGVVDDSQLPKDRFSAERLKGVDSTLKIQPAKLEDSAVYLCASSSTGTLQFFGPGTRLTVL.